Listed here are 2 T cell receptor beta chains from one sample, sequenced in a study of blood T cell repertoires in COVID-19. Some clones are missing from TCRdb's copy, which holds only in-frame ones; the method was immunoSEQ multiplex PCR. The sample has 100,000 or so clones, 70% to 80% seen once. Sequenced: peripheral blood. All receptors come from a woman between 70 and 85 years old with acute or convalescent COVID-19.

The chain couples TRBV18 to TRBJ1-1; D is possibly TRBD1 (5 bases). The CDR3 sequence is 12 residues long. With 6 bases removed from V and 11 bases from J, the gap between germline ends came to 16 bases. Germline V gives CDR1 KGHSH, CDR2 LQKENI. Here the CDR3 reads CASSFGGEEAFF. DNA of the CDR3: TGTGCCAGCTCGTTCGGGGGGGAGGAGGCTTTCTTT. Complete variable domain (other parts from reference TRBV18 and TRBJ1-1): NAGVMQNPRHLVRRRGQEARLRCSPMKGHSHVYWYRQLPEEGLKFMVYLQKENIIDESGMPKERFSAEFPKEGPSILRIQQVVRGDSAAYFCASSFGGEEAFFGQGTRLTVV.

V and J are TRBV4-1 and TRBJ1-1, with 8 bases fitting TRBD1. V dropped 1 base and J dropped 2; count of bases not matched to a gene: 6. CDR1 MGHRA and CDR2 YSYEKL come from the germline V gene. This CDR3 region has 16 residues. This chain's CDR3 is CASSQGQGILNTEAFF. CDR3 coding DNA: TGCGCCAGCAGCCAAGGACAGGGGATATTAAACACTGAAGCTTTCTTT.